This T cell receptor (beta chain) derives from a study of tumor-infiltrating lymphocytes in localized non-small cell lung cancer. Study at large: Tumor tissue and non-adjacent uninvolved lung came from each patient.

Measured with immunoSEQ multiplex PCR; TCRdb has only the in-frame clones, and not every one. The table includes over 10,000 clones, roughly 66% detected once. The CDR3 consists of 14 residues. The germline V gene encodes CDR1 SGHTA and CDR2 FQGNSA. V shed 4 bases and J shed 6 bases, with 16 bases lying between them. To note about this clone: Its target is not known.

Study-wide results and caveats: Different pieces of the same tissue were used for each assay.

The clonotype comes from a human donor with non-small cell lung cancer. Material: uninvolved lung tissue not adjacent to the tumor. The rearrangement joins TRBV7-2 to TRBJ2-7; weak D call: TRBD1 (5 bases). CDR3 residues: CASSYRREIGEQYF. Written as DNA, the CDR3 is TGTGCCAGCAGCTACCGCAGGGAAATTGGCGAGCAGTACTTC. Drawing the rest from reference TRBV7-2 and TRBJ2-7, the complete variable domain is GAGVSQSPSNKVTEKGKDVELRCDPISGHTALYWYRQSLGQGLEFLIYFQGNSAPDKSGLPSDRFSAERTGGSVSTLTIQRTQQEDSAVYLCASSYRREIGEQYFGPGTRLTVT.